This T cell receptor beta chain was obtained from a study of blood T cell repertoires in COVID-19. Study in general: Spain, Italy and the United States supplied samples that represented acute and convalescent COVID-19. T cells, B-cell-depleted T cells, or PBMCs provided the cDNA or gDNA that served as material.

The table came from immunoSEQ multiplex PCR; TCRdb's copy has only in-frame clones and leaves some out. The table has 100,000 to 150,000 clones, approximately 80% seen once. This CDR3 comprises 17 residues. The germline CDR1 and CDR2 sequences are SGHRS and YFSETQ. V dropped 4 bases and J dropped 3; count of bases not matched to a gene: 7. The source material was peripheral blood. The TCR was taken from a middle-aged man with active or convalescent COVID-19. The V and J genes are TRBV5-1 and TRBJ1-4, with 12 bases identical to TRBD1. CDR3 in amino acids: CASSMSGQGASNEKLFF. In nucleotides, the CDR3 is TGCGCCAGCAGCATGTCGGGACAGGGGGCCTCTAATGAAAAACTGTTTTTT.